The source of this T cell receptor (beta chain) is a study of alternative splicing in chronic myeloid leukemia remission. The time point here: chronic-phase CML before TKI therapy (screening/day 1). Poly-A-selected mRNA from roughly 0.95 ug total RNA formed the libraries. With the bulk RNA-seq reads reprocessed, TCRdb shows one record per CDR3 protein and no DNA. The specimen's table records dozens of distinct CDR3 sequences. The source was PBMCs or total blood leukocytes (not recorded which), collected at diagnosis. These receptors were taken from an adult with chronic myeloid leukemia.

V is TRBV7-2 and J is TRBJ1-1; TCRdb returns TRBD1, unconfirmable since there is no DNA. The germline CDR1 and CDR2 sequences are SGHTA and FQGNSA. This CDR3 spans 12 amino acids. The CDR3 sequence is CASSQGQGAAFF.